These 24 T cell receptor beta chains were all obtained from the same sample, sequenced in a study of blood T cell repertoires in COVID-19 (dated by TCRdb to the early 2020s). The library was made by the immunoSEQ multiplex PCR assay. TCRdb mirrors the immuneACCESS table, restricted to in-frame sequences. Some clones are absent from its copies; in checked studies, under half trace to an unresolved V gene, and the reason for the others is unknown. The sample table records 350,000 or so clones; roughly 87% of these occur just once. Roughly 0.94% of the sample is in the top ten clones. The sample comprised PBMCs or T cells enriched from blood (not recorded which). These receptor sequences come from a woman aged 30 to 39 who had recovered from COVID-19.

The chain combines TRBV2 with TRBJ1-1; 8 bases map to TRBD1. V was pared by 2 bases and J by 2 bases, with 10 bases of the junction left unmatched. Germline assignment: CDR1 SNHLY and CDR2 FYNNEI. The CDR3 has 17 residues. CDR3 nucleotide sequence: TGTGCCAGCAGTGAAAGGCGGACAGGGAGGGTTAACACTGAAGCTTTCTTT. Translation gives CASSERRTGRVNTEAFF.

J is TRBJ1-5 and V is TRBV9; 9 bases align to TRBD1. Germline V gene lookup returns CDR1 SGDLS and CDR2 YYNGEE. The length of the CDR3 is 15 residues. Unmatched junction bases numbered 5, after V lost 3 bases and J lost 4 bases. The CDR3 coding sequence is TGTGCCAGCAGCGCCTGGGACAGGGCGAATCAGCCCCAGCATTTT. Amino acid sequence: CASSAWDRANQPQHF.

This chain links TRBV7-8 with TRBJ2-1, with TRBD2 matching over 12 bases. V gave up 4 bases and J gave up 1 base; unmatched junction bases: 5. The CDR3 length is 17 residues. CDR1 is SGHVS and CDR2 is FQNEAQ in the germline V gene. In DNA form, the CDR3 reads TGTGCCAGCAGCTCCCGACTAGCGGGGGCTTCCTACAATGAGCAGTTCTTC. It is translated as CASSSRLAGASYNEQFF.

The chain is built from TRBV11-2 and TRBJ2-2, with 9 nucleotides matching TRBD2. The germline V gene encodes CDR1 SGHAT and CDR2 FQNNGV. The CDR3 sequence is 17 residues long. The V segment lost 4 bases and the J segment 3 bases; nucleotides outside the gene matches: 9. In DNA, the CDR3 is TGTGCCAGCAGCTCCCGTGCGGGGGGGCGGGACACCGGGGAGCTGTTTTTT. Translating it yields CASSSRAGGRDTGELFF.

The chain uses TRBV28 and TRBJ2-2; D unclear. The CDR3 sequence is 11 residues long. Between the trimmed V and J ends, which lost 4 bases and 7 bases, there was a span of 4 bases. Germline V gene lookup returns CDR1 MDHEN and CDR2 SYDVKM. The CDR3 DNA reads as TGTGCCAGCAGTTCCGGCGGGGAGCTGTTTTTT. It yields the protein CASSSGGELFF.

The chain joins TRBV6-5 to TRBJ2-1; 10 nucleotides agree with TRBD2. From germline, CDR1 is MNHEY and CDR2 SVGAGI. Trimming took 2 bases from V and 6 from J; bases not matched to a gene: 7. The CDR3 loop spans 16 amino acids. The DNA for the CDR3 is TGTGCCAGCAGTTACGGAGCGGGGGGGCCTACCAATGAGCAGTTCTTC. Its protein is CASSYGAGGPTNEQFF.

The CDR3 spells CASSRRGPLAGLGDTQYF. Written as DNA, the CDR3 is TGTGCCAGCAGTCGACGGGGCCCACTAGCTGGGTTAGGAGATACGCAGTATTTT. The gene calls are TRBV27 and TRBJ2-3, with a weak D call TRBD2 (6 bases). This CDR3 comprises 18 residues. Per germline, CDR1 MNHEY and CDR2 SMNVEV (reference sequence). V was clipped by 5 bases and J by 5 bases, with 26 bases between them.

The rearrangement uses TRBV10-2 and TRBJ1-1, with 7 bases matching TRBD1. V was pared by 4 bases and J by 1 base, with 3 bases of the junction left unmatched. Germline V CDR1 and CDR2: WSHSY, SAAADI. The CDR3 sequence is 14 residues long. The CDR3 DNA follows: TGCGCCAGCAGTGGGACAGGCCAGAACACTGAAGCTTTCTTT. The encoded protein is CASSGTGQNTEAFF.

The chain joins TRBV2 to TRBJ2-2; TRBD2 matches 8 bases. Germline V gives CDR1 SNHLY, CDR2 FYNNEI. CDR3 size: 17 residues. With 5 bases clipped from V and 4 bases from J, the junction kept 12 bases outside the gene matches. The CDR3 loop is CASSPLSGLALTGELFF. CDR3 DNA sequence: TGTGCCAGCAGTCCCTTGTCTGGACTAGCCCTCACCGGGGAGCTGTTTTTT.

The chain links TRBV9 to TRBJ1-2; maybe TRBD1 (6 bases). Germline CDR1 SGDLS, CDR2 YYNGEE. V gave up 0 bases and J gave up 4 bases, with 10 bases separating them. The CDR3 length is 14 residues. CDR3 amino acids: CASSVDTGFYGYTF. DNA of the CDR3: TGTGCCAGCAGCGTAGACACAGGGTTCTATGGCTACACCTTC.

V is TRBV4-2 and J is TRBJ1-1; 11 bases are shared with TRBD1. CDR3 length: 15 amino acids. Trimming took 1 base from V and 8 from J; bases not matched to a gene: 6. The germline gives CDR1 LGHNA, CDR2 YNFKEQ. The CDR3: CASSQAGQGAVEAFF. The CDR3 DNA sequence: TGTGCCAGCAGCCAAGCTGGACAGGGGGCTGTGGAAGCTTTCTTT.

The rearrangement joins TRBV5-1 to TRBJ2-1, with D possibly matching TRBD2 (7 bases). Trimming left V 0 bases short and J 7 bases short, with 17 bases between. CDR1 is SGHRS, CDR2 YFSETQ, per germline. The CDR3 runs to 16 residues. CDR3 bases: TGCGCCAGCAGCTTGGCTCGGGGGGCCTGGGGGAATGAGCAGTTCTTC. Protein: CASSLARGAWGNEQFF.

This clone occurred a few times. The J gene is TRBJ1-2, the V gene TRBV7-8; 9 bases line up with TRBD1. This CDR3 is 15 amino acids long. The V gene's germline CDR1 is SGHVS and CDR2 FQNEAQ. J was trimmed by 1 base and V by 4 bases; bases with no gene match: 4. CDR3 amino acids: CASSSRDRDNYGYTF. The CDR3 nucleotides are TGTGCCAGCAGCTCCAGGGACAGGGATAACTATGGCTACACCTTC. Full variable domain (rest looked up from reference TRBV7-8 and TRBJ1-2): GAGVSQSPRYKVAKRGQDVALRCDPISGHVSLFWYQQALGQGPEFLTYFQNEAQLDKSGLPSDRFFAERPEGSVSTLKIQRTQQEDSAVYLCASSSRDRDNYGYTFGSGTRLTVV.

The gene calls are TRBV10-3 and TRBJ2-2; 9 bases agree with TRBD2. Trimming removed 3 bases from V and 5 bases from J; junction bases left unmatched: 7. Germline V CDR1 and CDR2: ENHRY, SYGVKD. The CDR3 has 16 amino acids. CDR3 sequence: CAISESGSGGTGELFF. The CDR3 bases are TGTGCCATCAGTGAATCCGGTAGCGGGGGAACCGGGGAGCTGTTTTTT.

V gene TRBV28 combines with J gene TRBJ1-5; the D gene is possibly TRBD1 (5 bases). There are 15 residues in the CDR3. The germline V gene has CDR1 MDHEN and CDR2 SYDVKM. Trimming removed 2 bases at V and 6 bases at J, with 14 bases between. The chain's CDR3 is CASSLGTSGGQPQHF. For the CDR3, the DNA is TGTGCCAGCAGTTTAGGGACTTCGGGAGGTCAGCCCCAGCATTTT.

This clone was seen just once. The sample contains more than one DNA sequence encoding this CDR3. This sequence joins TRBV3-1 (or the pseudogene TRBV3-2) and TRBJ1-1, with D hard to call. Germline V gene sequence: CDR1 LGHDT, CDR2 YNNKEL (reference sequence). V lost 1 base, J lost 6 bases, and 9 bases lay in between. The length of the CDR3 is 13 residues. CDR3 coding DNA: TGTGCCAGCAGCCAAGGACGCGGGGCTGAAGCTTTCTTT. It specifies CASSQGRGAEAFF.

The rearrangement uses TRBV2 and TRBJ2-2; D gene uncertain. This CDR3 comprises 15 residues. With 1 base removed from V and 2 bases from J, the gap between germline ends came to 8 bases. CDR1 is SNHLY and CDR2 is FYNNEI in the germline V gene. DNA for the CDR3: TGTGCCAGCAGTGAAGGGGCCTCAAACACCGGGGAGCTGTTTTTT. This gives the protein CASSEGASNTGELFF.

The V call is TRBV5-1, the J call TRBJ2-1; 15 bases line up with TRBD2. Germline CDR1 and CDR2: SGHRS and YFSETQ. The CDR3 spans 18 residues. The junction had 9 bases not matched to a gene; V was cut back by 4 bases and J by 4 bases. CDR3: CASSKGTSGGTLYNEQFF. CDR3 coding DNA: TGCGCCAGCAGCAAGGGGACTAGCGGGGGGACCCTATACAATGAGCAGTTCTTC. The complete variable domain, with remaining parts taken from reference TRBV5-1 and TRBJ2-1, reads KAGVTQTPRYLIKTRGQQVTLSCSPISGHRSVSWYQQTPGQGLQFLFEYFSETQRNKGNFPGRFSGRQFSNSRSEMNVSTLELGDSALYLCASSKGTSGGTLYNEQFFGPGTRLTVL.

This clone is a singleton in its sample. V usage is TRBV6-2 or TRBV6-3 and J usage is TRBJ1-5; D gene uncertain. The length of the CDR3 is 13 residues. CDR1 and CDR2 (germline): MNHEY, SVGEGT. V was trimmed by 5 bases and J by 4 bases, leaving 9 bases between them. Here the CDR3 DNA reads TGTGCCAGCAGTAGTTCCGGGAATCAGCCCCAGCATTTT. Amino acid sequence: CASSSSGNQPQHF.

Turning to this clone: At one of its ends the junction is not consistent with the germline gene, which may arise from a read error. The V call is TRBV10-3, the J call TRBJ2-3; 7 bases align to TRBD2. The CDR3 totals 18 residues. CDR1 and CDR2 (germline): ENHRY, SYGVKD. The CDR3 bases are TGTGCCATCAGTAAGTCGCGGAGGGAGGGTGGCGGCACAGATACGCAGTATTTT. Translation: CAISKSRREGGGTDTQYF.

The J gene is TRBJ1-2, the V gene TRBV29-1, with a tentative D call TRBD1 (5 bases). Between the trimmed V and J ends, which lost 6 bases and 4 bases, there was a span of 15 bases. This CDR3 has 13 amino acids. CDR1 is SQVTM and CDR2 is ANQGSEA in the germline V gene. As DNA, the CDR3 is TGCAGCGTCTCGGGCGGGGGAGGCTATGGCTACACCTTC. It specifies CSVSGGGGYGYTF.

The V call is TRBV6-5, the J call TRBJ2-7; D gene uncertain. The V gene's germline CDR1 is MNHEY and CDR2 SVGAGI. The CDR3 has 11 residues. With 6 bases removed from V and 6 bases from J, the gap between germline ends came to 9 bases. The CDR3, as DNA: TGTGCCAGCAGAAAATACGGCGAGCAGTACTTC. Translation gives CASRKYGEQYF.

The chain links TRBV27 to TRBJ2-1; 7 positions agree with TRBD2. Germline CDR1 is MNHEY and CDR2 is SMNVEV (reference sequence). Germline trimming cut 7 bases from V and 6 bases from J; bases unmatched to any gene: 18. The CDR3 has 17 amino acids. CDR3 amino acids: CASTSAGGGVVGNEQFF. CDR3 coding DNA: TGTGCCAGCACTTCCGCGGGTGGGGGGGTAGTCGGCAATGAGCAGTTCTTC.

CDR3 sequence: CASNPQGASGGAGSYNEQFF. Here the CDR3 DNA reads TGTGCCAGCAACCCCCAGGGGGCTAGCGGGGGGGCCGGATCCTACAATGAGCAGTTCTTC. The chain recombines TRBV5-4 with TRBJ2-1; 12 bases line up with TRBD2. J was trimmed by 1 base and V by 6 bases; bases with no gene match: 17. The CDR3 consists of 20 residues. CDR1 and CDR2 (germline): SGHNT, YYREEE (reference sequence).